This T cell receptor beta chain was sequenced for a study of blood T cell repertoires in COVID-19. Profiling relied on immunoSEQ multiplex PCR, and the TCRdb table lists in-frame clones only, not all of them. The sample shows under 200,000 clones, about 85% of them seen only once. With V trimmed by 6 bases and J by 1 base, 9 bases remained unmatched. The V gene's germline CDR1 is SNHLY and CDR2 FYNNEI. The CDR3 is 16 amino acids. Sequenced input: peripheral blood. V usage is TRBV2 and J usage is TRBJ1-1, with 9 bases that match TRBD1. The sequence was collected from a man younger than 35 with acute or convalescent COVID-19. CDR3 DNA sequence: TGTGCCAGCAGGGCCCCGACGGGACAGGGGAACACTGAAGCTTTCTTT. Amino acid sequence: CASRAPTGQGNTEAFF.